The 6 T cell receptor beta chains presented below share a single source sample, sequenced in a study of CD8 T cells in ankylosing spondylitis. Via MiXCR, TCRdb re-called the 5' RACE reads, giving one row per CDR3 protein. The table lists 150,000 or so distinct CDR3 sequences, around 9.6% of them singletons. Input material: blood, either unsorted or a sorted T cell fraction (not recorded which). These receptors were collected from a female donor with ankylosing spondylitis or in good health (not recorded which).

This clonotype was detected only a few times. The V call is TRBV7-9, the J call TRBJ1-1; 7 bases are shared with TRBD1. CDR3 length: 12 residues. Germline V CDR1 and CDR2: SEHNR, FQNEAQ (reference sequence). V gave up 5 bases and J gave up 9 bases; unmatched junction bases: 6. The CDR3 is CASSGGTAKAFF. CDR3 DNA sequence: TGTGCCAGCAGCGGTGGGACAGCTAAAGCTTTCTTT.

This clonotype has only a few counts. This chain links TRBV7-9 with TRBJ1-2, with D tentatively TRBD1 (6 bases). Trimming pared 6 bases from V and 1 base from J, leaving 18 bases between. Germline V gene sequence: CDR1 SEHNR, CDR2 FQNEAQ (reference sequence). The CDR3 loop spans 16 amino acids. In DNA, the CDR3 is TGTGCCAGCAGTCATCCTCGGACAGAACTTAACTATGGCTACACCTTC. It yields the protein CASSHPRTELNYGYTF.

A remark on this clonotype: This may be a read error: a much more frequent sequence differs by one nucleotide. The chain carries TRBV12-3 or TRBV12-4 and TRBJ2-7, with D possibly called TRBD1 or TRBD2 (5 bases each). The CDR3 covers 15 residues. The chain's CDR3 is CAGSLGTSPEEEQYF. Here the CDR3 DNA reads TGTGCCGGCAGTCTCGGGACCTCCCCAGAGGAAGAGCAGTACTTC.

This clonotype came up many times. The chain uses TRBV7-3 and TRBJ1-6; 11 bases fit TRBD1. The V gene's germline CDR1 is SGHTA and CDR2 FQGTGA. Losses at the gene ends were 8 bases for V and 10 bases for J; bases not matched to a gene: 7. CDR3 length: 14 residues. The CDR3 spells CASSWTGGNSPLHF. DNA for the CDR3: TGTGCCAGCTCGTGGACAGGGGGCAACTCACCCCTCCACTTT.

This sequence joins TRBV7-2 and TRBJ2-3, with a possible D match to TRBD1 (5 bases). The CDR3 has 16 residues. V lost 4 bases, J lost 2 bases, and 16 bases lay in between. CDR1 is SGHTA and CDR2 is FQGNSA in the germline V gene. CDR3 sequence reads: CASSSDSLMDTDTQYF. The CDR3 bases are TGTGCCAGCAGCTCAGACAGTCTTATGGACACAGATACGCAGTATTTT.

This clonotype came up a few times. The V and J genes are TRBV5-1 and TRBJ1-5; D gene uncertain. Trimming removed 0 bases at V and 3 bases at J, with 4 bases between. The CDR3 is made up of 13 amino acids. CDR1 is SGHRS and CDR2 is YFSETQ in the germline V gene. CDR3 in DNA: TGCGCCAGCAGCTTGGGGTACAATCAGCCCCAGCATTTT. Translation gives CASSLGYNQPQHF.